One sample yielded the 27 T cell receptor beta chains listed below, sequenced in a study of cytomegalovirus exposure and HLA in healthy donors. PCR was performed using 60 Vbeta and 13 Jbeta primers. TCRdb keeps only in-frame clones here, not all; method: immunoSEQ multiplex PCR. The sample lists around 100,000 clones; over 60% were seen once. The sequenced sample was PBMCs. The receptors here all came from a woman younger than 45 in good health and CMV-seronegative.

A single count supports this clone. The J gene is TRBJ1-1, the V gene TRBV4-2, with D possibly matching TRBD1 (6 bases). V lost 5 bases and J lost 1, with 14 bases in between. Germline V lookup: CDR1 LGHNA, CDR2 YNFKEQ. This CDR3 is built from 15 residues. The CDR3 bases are TGTGCCAGCAGCTATACCGGGACAAAGAACACTGAAGCTTTCTTT. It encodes CASSYTGTKNTEAFF.

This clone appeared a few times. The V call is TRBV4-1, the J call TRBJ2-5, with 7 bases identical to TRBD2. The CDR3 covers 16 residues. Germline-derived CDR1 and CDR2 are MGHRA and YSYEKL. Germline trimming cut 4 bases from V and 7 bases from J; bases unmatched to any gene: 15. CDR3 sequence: CASSPILRAGAATQYF. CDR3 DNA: TGCGCCAGCAGCCCAATCCTGCGCGCGGGAGCAGCGACCCAGTACTTC.

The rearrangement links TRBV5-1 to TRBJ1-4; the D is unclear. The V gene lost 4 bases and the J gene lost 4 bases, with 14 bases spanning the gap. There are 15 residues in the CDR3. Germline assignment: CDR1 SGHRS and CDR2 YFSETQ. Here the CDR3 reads CASSAGGQVNEKLFF. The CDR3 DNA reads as TGCGCCAGCAGCGCTGGAGGGCAGGTTAATGAAAAACTGTTTTTT.

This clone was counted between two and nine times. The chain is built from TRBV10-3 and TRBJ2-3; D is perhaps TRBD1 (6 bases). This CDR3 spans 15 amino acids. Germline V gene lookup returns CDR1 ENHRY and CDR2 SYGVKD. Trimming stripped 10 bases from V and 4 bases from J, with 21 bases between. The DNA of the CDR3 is TGTGCCAACCATTCGTGGGACAATGAGGCAGATACGCAGTATTTT. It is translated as CANHSWDNEADTQYF.

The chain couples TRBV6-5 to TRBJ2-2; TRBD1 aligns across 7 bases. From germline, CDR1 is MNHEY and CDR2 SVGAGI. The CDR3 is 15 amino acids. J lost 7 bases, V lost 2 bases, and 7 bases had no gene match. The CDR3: CASSYRTGVNGELFF. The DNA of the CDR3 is TGTGCCAGCAGTTACCGTACAGGGGTTAACGGGGAGCTGTTTTTT.

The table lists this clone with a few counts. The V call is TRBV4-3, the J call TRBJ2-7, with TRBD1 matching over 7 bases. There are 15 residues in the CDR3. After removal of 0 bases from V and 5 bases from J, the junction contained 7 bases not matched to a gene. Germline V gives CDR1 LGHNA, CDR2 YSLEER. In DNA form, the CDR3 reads TGCGCCAGCAGCCAAGAAGAAGGGGGCGTCAACGAGCAGTACTTC. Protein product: CASSQEEGGVNEQYF.

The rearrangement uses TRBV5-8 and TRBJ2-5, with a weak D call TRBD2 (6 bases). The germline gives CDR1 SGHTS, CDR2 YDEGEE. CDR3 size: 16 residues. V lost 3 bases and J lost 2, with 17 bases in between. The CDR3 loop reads CASSSRISSVQETQYF. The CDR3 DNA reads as TGTGCCAGCAGCTCACGAATCTCTAGCGTACAAGAGACCCAGTACTTC.

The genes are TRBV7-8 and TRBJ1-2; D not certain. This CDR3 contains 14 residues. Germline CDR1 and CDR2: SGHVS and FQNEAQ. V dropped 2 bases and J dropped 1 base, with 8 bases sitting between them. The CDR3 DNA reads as TGTGCCAGCAGCTTATTCTCGGTTAACTATGGCTACACCTTC. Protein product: CASSLFSVNYGYTF.

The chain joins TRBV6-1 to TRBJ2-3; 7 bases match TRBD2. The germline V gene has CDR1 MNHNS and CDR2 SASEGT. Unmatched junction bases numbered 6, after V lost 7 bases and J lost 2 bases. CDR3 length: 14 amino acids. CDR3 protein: CASTGGSTTDTQYF. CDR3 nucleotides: TGTGCCAGCACGGGGGGATCAACCACAGATACGCAGTATTTT.

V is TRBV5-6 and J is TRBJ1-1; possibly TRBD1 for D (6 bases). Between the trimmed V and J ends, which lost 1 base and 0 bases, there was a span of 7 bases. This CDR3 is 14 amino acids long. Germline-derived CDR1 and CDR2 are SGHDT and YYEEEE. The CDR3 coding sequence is TGTGCCAGCAGCTTGTGGGGGCTGAACACTGAAGCTTTCTTT. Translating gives CASSLWGLNTEAFF.

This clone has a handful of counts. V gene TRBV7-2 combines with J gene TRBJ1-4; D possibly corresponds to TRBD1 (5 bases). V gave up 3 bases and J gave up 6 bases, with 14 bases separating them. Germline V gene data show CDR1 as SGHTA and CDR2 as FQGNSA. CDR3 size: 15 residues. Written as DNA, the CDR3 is TGTGCCAGCAGCTTTTCGGTCCAGGGTTATGAAAAACTGTTTTTT. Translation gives CASSFSVQGYEKLFF.

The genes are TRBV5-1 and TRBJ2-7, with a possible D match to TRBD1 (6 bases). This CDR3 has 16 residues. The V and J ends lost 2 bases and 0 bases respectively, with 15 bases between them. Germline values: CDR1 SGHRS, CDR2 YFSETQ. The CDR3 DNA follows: TGCGCCAGCAGCTTAGCTCGGACAGTAAGCTCCTACGAGCAGTACTTC. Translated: CASSLARTVSSYEQYF.

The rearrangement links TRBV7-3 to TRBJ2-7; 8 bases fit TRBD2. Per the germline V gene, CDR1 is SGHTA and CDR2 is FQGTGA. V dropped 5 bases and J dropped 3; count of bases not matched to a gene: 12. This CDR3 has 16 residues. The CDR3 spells CASSPAAAGALYEQYF. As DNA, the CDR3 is TGTGCCAGCAGCCCAGCTGCAGCGGGAGCCCTCTACGAGCAGTACTTC. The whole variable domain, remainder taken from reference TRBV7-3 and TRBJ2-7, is GAGVSQTPSNKVTEKGKYVELRCDPISGHTALYWYRQSLGQGPEFLIYFQGTGAADDSGLPNDRFFAVRPEGSVSTLKIQRTERGDSAVYLCASSPAAAGALYEQYFGPGTRLTVT.

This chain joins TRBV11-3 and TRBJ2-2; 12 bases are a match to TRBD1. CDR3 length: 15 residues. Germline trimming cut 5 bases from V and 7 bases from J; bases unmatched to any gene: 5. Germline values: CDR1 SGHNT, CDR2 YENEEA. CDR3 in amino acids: CASSGTGGAGGELFF. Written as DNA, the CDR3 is TGTGCCAGCAGCGGGACAGGGGGCGCCGGCGGGGAGCTGTTTTTT.

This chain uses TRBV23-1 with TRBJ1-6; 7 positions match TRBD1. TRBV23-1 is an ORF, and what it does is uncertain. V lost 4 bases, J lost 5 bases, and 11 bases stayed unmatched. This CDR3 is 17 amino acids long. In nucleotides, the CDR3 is TGCGCCAGCAGTCCGTCCTTCCAGGGGGAGAATAATTCACCCCTCCACTTT. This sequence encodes CASSPSFQGENNSPLHF.

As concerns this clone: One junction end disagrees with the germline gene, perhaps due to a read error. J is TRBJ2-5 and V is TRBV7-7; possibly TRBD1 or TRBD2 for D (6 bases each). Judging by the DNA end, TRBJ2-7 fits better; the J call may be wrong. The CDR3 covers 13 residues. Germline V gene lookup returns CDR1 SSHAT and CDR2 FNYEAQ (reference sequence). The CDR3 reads CASSLGGGYEQYF. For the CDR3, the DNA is TGTGCTAGCAGCTTAGGAGGGGGCTACGAGCAGTACTTC.

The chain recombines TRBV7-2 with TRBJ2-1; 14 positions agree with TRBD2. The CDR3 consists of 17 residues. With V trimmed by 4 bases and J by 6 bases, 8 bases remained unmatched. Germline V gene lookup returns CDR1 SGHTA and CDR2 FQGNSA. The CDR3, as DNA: TGTGCCAGCAGCTCATTCCCGGGACTAGCGGGAGTCAATGAGCAGTTCTTC. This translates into CASSSFPGLAGVNEQFF.

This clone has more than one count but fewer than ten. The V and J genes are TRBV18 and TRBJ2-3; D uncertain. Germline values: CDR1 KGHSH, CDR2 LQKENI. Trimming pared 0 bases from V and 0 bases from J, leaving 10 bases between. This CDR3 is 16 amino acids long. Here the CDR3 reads CASSPPSGKSTDTQYF. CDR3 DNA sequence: TGTGCCAGCTCACCACCGTCAGGCAAAAGCACAGATACGCAGTATTTT.

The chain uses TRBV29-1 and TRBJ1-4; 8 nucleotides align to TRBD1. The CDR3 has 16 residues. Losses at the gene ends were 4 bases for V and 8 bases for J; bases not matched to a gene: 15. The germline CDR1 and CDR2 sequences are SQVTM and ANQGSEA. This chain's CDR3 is CSVGVDRVDFSEKLFF. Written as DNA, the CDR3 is TGCAGCGTTGGGGTGGACAGGGTTGATTTTAGCGAAAAACTGTTTTTT.

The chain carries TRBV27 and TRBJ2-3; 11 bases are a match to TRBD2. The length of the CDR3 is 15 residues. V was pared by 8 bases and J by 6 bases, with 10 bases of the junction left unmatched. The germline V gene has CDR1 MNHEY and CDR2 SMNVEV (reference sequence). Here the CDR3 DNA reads TGTGCCAGCTTATTAACTAGCGGGAGTTTTGATACGCAGTATTTT. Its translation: CASLLTSGSFDTQYF.

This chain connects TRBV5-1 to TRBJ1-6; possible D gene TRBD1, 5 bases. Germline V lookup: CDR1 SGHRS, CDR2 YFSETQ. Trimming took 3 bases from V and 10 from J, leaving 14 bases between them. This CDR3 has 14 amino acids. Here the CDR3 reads CASSSRGYGSPLHF. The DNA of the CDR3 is TGCGCCAGCAGCTCAAGGGGTTATGGCTCACCCCTCCACTTT.

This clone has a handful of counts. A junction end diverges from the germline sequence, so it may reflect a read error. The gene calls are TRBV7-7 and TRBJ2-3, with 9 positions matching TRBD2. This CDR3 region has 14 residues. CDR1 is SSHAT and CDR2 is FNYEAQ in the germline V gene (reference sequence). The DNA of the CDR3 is TGTGCTAGCAGCCCTAGCGGGGGCACAGATACGCAGTATTTT. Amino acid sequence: CASSPSGGTDTQYF.

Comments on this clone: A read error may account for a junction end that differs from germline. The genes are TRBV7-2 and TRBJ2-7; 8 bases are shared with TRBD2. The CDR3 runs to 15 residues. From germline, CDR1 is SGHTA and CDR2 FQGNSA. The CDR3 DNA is TGTGCCAGCAGCTTAGTGGGTAGCGGGGACTACGAGCAGTGCTTC. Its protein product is CASSLVGSGDYEQCF.

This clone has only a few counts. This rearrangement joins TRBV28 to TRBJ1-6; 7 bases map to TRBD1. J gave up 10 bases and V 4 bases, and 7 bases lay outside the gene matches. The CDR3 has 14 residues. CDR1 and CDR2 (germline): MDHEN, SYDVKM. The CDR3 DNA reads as TGTGCCAGCAGTTCCGACAGGGTTCACTCACCCCTCCACTTT. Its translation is CASSSDRVHSPLHF.

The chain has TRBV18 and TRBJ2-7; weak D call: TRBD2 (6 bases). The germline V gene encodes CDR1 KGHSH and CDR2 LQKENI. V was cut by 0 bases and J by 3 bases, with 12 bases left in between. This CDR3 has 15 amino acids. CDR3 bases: TGTGCCAGCTCACCACCGATGGCGGGATACTACGAGCAGTACTTC. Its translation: CASSPPMAGYYEQYF.

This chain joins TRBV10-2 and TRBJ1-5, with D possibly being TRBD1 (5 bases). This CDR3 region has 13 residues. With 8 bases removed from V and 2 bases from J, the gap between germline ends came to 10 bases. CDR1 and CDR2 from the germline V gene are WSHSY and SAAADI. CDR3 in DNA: TGCGCCAGCGGGACGGGAGGCAATCAGCCCCAGCATTTT. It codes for CASGTGGNQPQHF.

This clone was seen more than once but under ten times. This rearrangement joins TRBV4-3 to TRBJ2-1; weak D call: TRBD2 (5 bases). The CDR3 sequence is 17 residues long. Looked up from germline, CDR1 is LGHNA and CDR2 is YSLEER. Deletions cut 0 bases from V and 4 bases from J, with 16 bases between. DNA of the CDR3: TGCGCCAGCAGCCAAGATTGGTCTAGCCCTATATACAATGAGCAGTTCTTC. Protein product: CASSQDWSSPIYNEQFF.